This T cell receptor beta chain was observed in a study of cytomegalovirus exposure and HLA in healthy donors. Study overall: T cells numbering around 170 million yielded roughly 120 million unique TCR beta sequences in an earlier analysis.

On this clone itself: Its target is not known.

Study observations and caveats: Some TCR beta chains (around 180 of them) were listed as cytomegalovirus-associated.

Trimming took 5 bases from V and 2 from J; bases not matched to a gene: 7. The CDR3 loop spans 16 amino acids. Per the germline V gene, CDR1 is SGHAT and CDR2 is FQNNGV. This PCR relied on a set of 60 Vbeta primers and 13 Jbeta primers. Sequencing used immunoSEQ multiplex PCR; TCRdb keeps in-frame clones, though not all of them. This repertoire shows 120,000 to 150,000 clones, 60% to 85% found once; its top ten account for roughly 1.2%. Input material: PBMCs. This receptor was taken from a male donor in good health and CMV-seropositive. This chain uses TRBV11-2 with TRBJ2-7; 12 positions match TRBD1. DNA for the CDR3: TGTGCCAGCAGCATCACCGGGACAGGGGGCCCCTACGAGCAGTACTTC. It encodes CASSITGTGGPYEQYF.